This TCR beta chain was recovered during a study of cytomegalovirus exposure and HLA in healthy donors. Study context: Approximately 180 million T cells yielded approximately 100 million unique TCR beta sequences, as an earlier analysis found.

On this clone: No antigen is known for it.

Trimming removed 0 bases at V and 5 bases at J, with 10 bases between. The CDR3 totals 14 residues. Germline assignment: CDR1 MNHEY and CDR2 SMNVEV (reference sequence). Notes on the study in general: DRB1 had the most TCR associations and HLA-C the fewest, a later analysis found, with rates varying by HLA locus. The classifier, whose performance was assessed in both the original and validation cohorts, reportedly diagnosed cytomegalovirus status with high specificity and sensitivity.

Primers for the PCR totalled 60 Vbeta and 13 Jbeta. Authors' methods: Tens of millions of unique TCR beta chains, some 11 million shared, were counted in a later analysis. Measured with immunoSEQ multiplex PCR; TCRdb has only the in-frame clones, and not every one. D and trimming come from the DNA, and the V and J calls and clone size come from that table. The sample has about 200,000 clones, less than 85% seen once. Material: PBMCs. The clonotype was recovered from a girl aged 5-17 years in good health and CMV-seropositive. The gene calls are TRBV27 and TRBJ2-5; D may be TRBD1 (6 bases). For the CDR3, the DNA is TGTGCCAGCAGTTTATCGGGGGCGCGGGAGACCCAGTACTTC. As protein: CASSLSGARETQYF.